Shown below are 31 T cell receptor beta chains from a single sample sequenced in a study of blood T cell repertoires in COVID-19. Here immunoSEQ multiplex PCR was the method, and the copy in TCRdb shows in-frame clones only, minus some. The sample carries 540,000 or so clones, around nine tenths recorded once. Material: peripheral blood. All receptors come from a woman in her 50s with COVID-19, enrolled during active disease.

This clone has a handful of counts. The CDR3 sequence is CASTGVPGTGELFF. CDR3 DNA sequence: TGCGCCAGCACCGGGGTACCGGGGACCGGGGAGCTGTTTTTT. The genes are TRBV10-1 and TRBJ2-2; maybe TRBD2 (5 bases). Per germline, CDR1 WNHNN and CDR2 SYGVQD (reference sequence). Trimming took 7 bases from V and 5 from J, leaving 14 bases between them. The CDR3 totals 14 residues.

The V gene is TRBV19, the J gene TRBJ2-3, with TRBD2 matching 10 bases. The length of the CDR3 is 15 residues. Losses at the gene ends were 7 bases for V and 6 bases for J; bases not matched to a gene: 10. Per the germline V gene, CDR1 is LNHDA and CDR2 is SQIVND (reference sequence). CDR3 in amino acids: CASTTASGGLDTQYF. In nucleotides, the CDR3 is TGTGCCAGTACCACAGCTAGCGGGGGCCTGGATACGCAGTATTTT.

V usage is TRBV14 and J usage is TRBJ1-3, with D possibly TRBD1 on 5 matching bases. The V gene lost 4 bases and the J gene lost 1 base, with 11 bases spanning the gap. Germline V gives CDR1 SGHDN, CDR2 FVKESK. CDR3 length equals 15 residues. In DNA form, the CDR3 reads TGTGCCAGCAGCCTGGGGCCCCGATCTGGAAACACCATATATTTT. It codes for CASSLGPRSGNTIYF. Full variable domain (remainder filled in from reference TRBV14 and TRBJ1-3): EAGVTQFPSHSVIEKGQTVTLRCDPISGHDNLYWYRRVMGKEIKFLLHFVKESKQDESGMPNNRFLAERTGGTYSTLKVQPAELEDSGVYFCASSLGPRSGNTIYFGEGSWLTVV.

The rearrangement uses TRBV6-5 and TRBJ2-6; unclear D gene. V was clipped by 6 bases and J by 3 bases, with 6 bases between them. Germline CDR1 and CDR2: MNHEY and SVGAGI. The CDR3 sequence is 13 residues long. CDR3 residues: CASSEYGANVLTF. The CDR3 coding sequence is TGTGCCAGCAGCGAGTATGGGGCCAACGTCCTGACTTTC.

The chain joins TRBV18 to TRBJ2-3; 9 nucleotides agree with TRBD2. The germline V gene has CDR1 KGHSH and CDR2 LQKENI. V was clipped by 6 bases and J by 3 bases; unmatched bases: 13. The CDR3 has 17 residues. The CDR3 DNA reads as TGTGCCAGCTCCCCAGTGGCGGGGGGGCCGGAGACAGATACGCAGTATTTT. Translating it yields CASSPVAGGPETDTQYF.

This clone has only one observation. This chain uses TRBV30 with TRBJ2-6; D remains unclear. This CDR3 spans 15 amino acids. V shed 4 bases and J shed 0 bases, with 10 bases lying between them. Looked up from germline, CDR1 is GTSNPN and CDR2 is SVGIG (reference sequence). The CDR3 nucleotides are TGTGCCTGGACCGACGGCGGCTCTGGGGCCAACGTCCTGACTTTC. As protein: CAWTDGGSGANVLTF.

This clone was seen a single time. This sequence joins TRBV10-3 and TRBJ1-5; the D is unclear. Germline CDR1 is ENHRY and CDR2 is SYGVKD. This CDR3 contains 13 residues. Trimming removed 10 bases from V and 7 bases from J, with 17 bases in between. CDR3 bases: TGTGCCACCCACAACTGGGGAGACCAGCCCCAGCATTTT. Translating gives CATHNWGDQPQHF.

The J gene is TRBJ2-2, the V gene TRBV18; 10 bases match TRBD2. Germline CDR1 and CDR2: KGHSH and LQKENI. The length of the CDR3 is 16 residues. With V trimmed by 6 bases and J by 6 bases, 10 bases remained unmatched. The CDR3 DNA reads as TGTGCCAGCTCCCTCGGACTAGCGGCTTCATCCGGGGAGCTGTTTTTT. Protein: CASSLGLAASSGELFF.

The genes are TRBV12-3 or TRBV12-4 and TRBJ1-5; maybe TRBD1 (6 bases). Trimming cost V 7 bases and J 5 bases, with 12 bases left between them. This CDR3 is built from 13 residues. CDR3 loop: CASTWDIHQPQHF. The CDR3, as DNA: TGTGCCAGCACCTGGGACATTCATCAGCCCCAGCATTTT.

The rearrangement joins TRBV5-1 to TRBJ1-6; the match to TRBD1 covers 8 bases. The CDR3 runs to 15 residues. Germline lookup yields CDR1 SGHRS and CDR2 YFSETQ. V was clipped by 4 bases and J by 10 bases; unmatched bases: 10. The CDR3 protein is CASSLSGTGSSPLHF. The CDR3 nucleotides are TGCGCCAGCAGCCTCTCCGGGACAGGTTCCTCACCCCTCCACTTT.

The V and J genes are TRBV29-1 and TRBJ1-1; TRBD1 is a possible D gene (5 bases). The CDR3 consists of 14 residues. Trimming stripped 2 bases from V and 5 bases from J, with 15 bases between. Germline V gene lookup returns CDR1 SQVTM and CDR2 ANQGSEA. The CDR3 sequence is CSVEWVGAGTEAFF. As DNA, the CDR3 is TGCAGCGTTGAATGGGTAGGGGCGGGAACTGAAGCTTTCTTT.

The V call is TRBV10-3, the J call TRBJ1-5; perhaps TRBD1 as D (5 bases). The CDR3 sequence is 14 residues long. Trimming left V 11 bases short and J 4 bases short, with 18 bases between. Germline-derived CDR1 and CDR2 are ENHRY and SYGVKD. This CDR3 is CAVASSQGNQPQHF. The CDR3 DNA is TGTGCCGTGGCCAGCTCCCAGGGAAATCAGCCCCAGCATTTT.

CDR3 amino acids: CASSPRLGPYNEQFF. Written as DNA, the CDR3 is TGTGCCAGCAGTCCCCGACTAGGGCCCTACAATGAGCAGTTCTTC. The V call is TRBV6-6, the J call TRBJ2-1, with D possibly matching TRBD2 (6 bases). Trimming pared 5 bases from V and 2 bases from J, leaving 13 bases between. This CDR3 has 15 residues. Germline V CDR1 and CDR2: MNHNY, SVGAGI (reference sequence).

The J gene is TRBJ2-7, the V gene TRBV19; 7 nucleotides agree with TRBD2. Germline V CDR1 and CDR2: LNHDA, SQIVND (reference sequence). The ends lost 2 bases at V and 6 bases at J; junction bases unmatched: 10. The CDR3 contains 15 residues. The CDR3 DNA follows: TGTGCCAGTAGTATAAGCGGGGATCCCCCCTCCGAGCAGTACTTC. Translation: CASSISGDPPSEQYF.

The genes are TRBV29-1 and TRBJ2-3; 8 bases are a match to TRBD2. Germline assignment: CDR1 SQVTM and CDR2 ANQGSEA. CDR3 length: 13 amino acids. V lost 5 bases and J lost 3; bases outside the gene matches: 4. The DNA of the CDR3 is TGCAGCGTTCGGGGGGGCCTAACAGATACGCAGTATTTT. Its translation is CSVRGGLTDTQYF.

The CDR3 DNA is TGTGCCAGCAGTTTACAACCCAGACGGACAGGGAAAAATGAGCAGTTCTTC. This codes for CASSLQPRRTGKNEQFF. V gene TRBV27 combines with J gene TRBJ2-1; TRBD1 matches 8 bases. This CDR3 has 17 residues. Germline trimming cut 2 bases from V and 7 bases from J; bases unmatched to any gene: 13. The germline gives CDR1 MNHEY, CDR2 SMNVEV (reference sequence).

The genes are TRBV20-1 and TRBJ1-5, with D possibly being TRBD1 (5 bases). V lost 3 bases, J lost 9 bases, and 24 bases lay in between. Germline CDR1 is DFQATT and CDR2 is SNEGSKA (reference sequence). This CDR3 contains 16 residues. CDR3 amino acids: CSASYGADSSWRPQHF. The DNA for the CDR3 is TGCAGTGCTAGTTACGGCGCTGACAGCAGCTGGCGGCCCCAGCATTTT.

The chain joins TRBV5-1 to TRBJ2-1, with 9 bases fitting TRBD2. Unmatched junction bases numbered 6, after V lost 4 bases and J lost 1 base. The V gene's germline CDR1 is SGHRS and CDR2 YFSETQ. The length of the CDR3 is 16 residues. CDR3 in amino acids: CASSHRAGGSYNEQFF. DNA of the CDR3: TGCGCCAGCAGCCACCGGGCGGGGGGGTCCTACAATGAGCAGTTCTTC.

The chain employs TRBV6-6 and TRBJ2-7, with D maybe TRBD2 (7 bases). Germline lookup yields CDR1 MNHNY and CDR2 SVGAGI (reference sequence). V was trimmed by 2 bases and J by 4 bases, leaving 12 bases between them. The CDR3 is made up of 14 amino acids. As DNA, the CDR3 is TGTGCCAGCAGTTACGGCGGGGGCAGATACGAGCAGTACTTC. Encoded protein: CASSYGGGRYEQYF.

The chain employs TRBV19 and TRBJ2-1, with a weak D call TRBD2 (6 bases). From germline, CDR1 is LNHDA and CDR2 SQIVND (reference sequence). V lost 5 bases and J 7 bases, leaving 15 bases between the germline ends. This CDR3 comprises 14 residues. The CDR3 region is CASSPTGDRNEQFF. Here the CDR3 DNA reads TGTGCCAGTAGTCCCACGGGGGACCGGAATGAGCAGTTCTTC.

The rearrangement joins TRBV30 to TRBJ2-5; no clear D gene. CDR3 length: 13 amino acids. Germline CDR1 and CDR2: GTSNPN and SVGIG (reference sequence). V shed 5 bases and J shed 5 bases, with 15 bases lying between them. The DNA of the CDR3 is TGTGCCTGGGGGTCGGGTTATCGGGAGACCCAGTACTTC. Translation gives CAWGSGYRETQYF.

The chain joins TRBV2 to TRBJ2-1; D is possibly TRBD1 (6 bases). Germline CDR1 is SNHLY and CDR2 is FYNNEI. The CDR3 has 12 amino acids. The ends were cut back, 8 bases at V and 8 bases at J, with 13 bases in the middle. CDR3 residues: CASWQGKDEQFF. The CDR3 region has the DNA TGTGCCAGCTGGCAGGGGAAGGATGAGCAGTTCTTC.

The genes are TRBV7-9 and TRBJ1-2; weak D call: TRBD1 (6 bases). The CDR3 has 15 residues. V lost 5 bases and J lost 2, with 15 bases in between. Per germline, CDR1 SEHNR and CDR2 FQNEAQ (reference sequence). DNA of the CDR3: TGTGCCAGCAGCCTACTAGGGGGTCAGAACTATGGCTACACCTTC. Encoded protein: CASSLLGGQNYGYTF.

The V and J genes are TRBV30 and TRBJ1-3; perhaps TRBD1 as D (6 bases). Trimming shortened V by 8 bases and J by 3 bases, and 14 bases separated the two germline ends. The CDR3 spans 13 residues. The germline V gene encodes CDR1 GTSNPN and CDR2 SVGIG (reference sequence). In nucleotides, the CDR3 is TGTGCCCATTCACAGGGTGGTGGAAACACCATATATTTT. It encodes CAHSQGGGNTIYF. The full variable domain, in which reference TRBV30 and TRBJ1-3 provide the parts outside the CDR3, is SQTIHQWPATLVQPVGSPLSLECTVEGTSNPNLYWYRQAAGRGLQLLFYSVGIGQISSEVPQNLSASRPQDRQFILSSKKLLLSDSGFYLCAHSQGGGNTIYFGEGSWLTVV.

V gene TRBV6-6 combines with J gene TRBJ1-1; tentatively, D is TRBD1 (5 bases). CDR3 length: 15 amino acids. Trimming removed 0 bases at V and 4 bases at J, with 12 bases between. Germline loops: CDR1 MNHNY, CDR2 SVGAGI (reference sequence). CDR3 residues: CASSYSGGKGTEAFF. CDR3 in DNA: TGTGCCAGCAGTTACTCGGGGGGGAAGGGCACTGAAGCTTTCTTT.

The CDR3 sequence: CAWSLGNYGYTF. CDR3 nucleotide sequence: TGTGCCTGGAGTCTGGGCAACTATGGCTACACCTTC. V and J are TRBV30 and TRBJ1-2; D is undetermined. Looked up from germline, CDR1 is GTSNPN and CDR2 is SVGIG (reference sequence). Trimming took 2 bases from V and 2 from J, leaving 6 bases between them. The CDR3 length is 12 residues.

J is TRBJ2-7 and V is TRBV21-1; TRBD2, the table's D call, lacks a check against the DNA. TRBV21-1 corresponds to a pseudogene. The CDR3 spans 15 residues. The CDR3 reads CASTILAGAFYEQYF. The DNA for the CDR3 is TGTGCCAGCACCATTCTAGCGGGGGCCTTCTACGAGCAGTACTTC.

The chain has TRBV7-9 and TRBJ2-3; possibly TRBD1 for D (5 bases). Trimming cost V 5 bases and J 1 base, with 16 bases left between them. CDR1 is SEHNR and CDR2 is FQNEAQ in the germline V gene (reference sequence). The CDR3 length is 16 residues. The DNA of the CDR3 is TGTGCCAGCAGCCCGAGTTTGGGGCAGGGCACAGATACGCAGTATTTT. Translation: CASSPSLGQGTDTQYF.

The V call is TRBV5-1, the J call TRBJ2-3; TRBD1 aligns across 8 bases. Germline lookup yields CDR1 SGHRS and CDR2 YFSETQ. V lost 5 bases to trimming and J lost 9 bases; unmatched junction nucleotides: 5. The CDR3 has 12 amino acids. The DNA of the CDR3 is TGCGCCAGCAGACAACAGGGGGAGACGCAGTATTTT. This sequence encodes CASRQQGETQYF.

This clone occurred once. The chain's CDR3 is CASSSAGMEGYTF. DNA for the CDR3: TGTGCCAGCAGTTCAGCAGGGATGGAGGGCTACACCTTC. The chain links TRBV6-5 to TRBJ1-2, with D possibly being TRBD1 (5 bases). Per germline, CDR1 MNHEY and CDR2 SVGAGI. The CDR3 totals 13 residues. Trimming pared 4 bases from V and 8 bases from J, leaving 14 bases between.

This chain links TRBV18 with TRBJ2-3, with D possibly TRBD1 on 6 matching bases. V was clipped by 3 bases and J by 4 bases, with 20 bases between them. The CDR3 sequence is 17 residues long. CDR1 is KGHSH, CDR2 LQKENI, per germline. Here the CDR3 DNA reads TGTGCCAGCTCACCCCCCGGACAGCGGTACGGGGCAGATACGCAGTATTTT. As protein: CASSPPGQRYGADTQYF.